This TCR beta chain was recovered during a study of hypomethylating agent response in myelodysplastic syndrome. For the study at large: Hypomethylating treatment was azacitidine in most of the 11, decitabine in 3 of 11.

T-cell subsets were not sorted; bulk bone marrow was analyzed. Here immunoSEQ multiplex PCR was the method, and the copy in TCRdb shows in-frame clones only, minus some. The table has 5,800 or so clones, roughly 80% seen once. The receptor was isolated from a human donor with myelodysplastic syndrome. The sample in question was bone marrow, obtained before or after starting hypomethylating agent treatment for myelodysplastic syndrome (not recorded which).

The CDR3 loop reads CASSPQGYYEQYF. The CDR3 bases are TGTGCCAGCAGCCCGCAGGGTTATTACGAGCAGTACTTC. V gene TRBV7-9 combines with J gene TRBJ2-7; D may be TRBD1 (5 bases). From germline, CDR1 is SEHNR and CDR2 FQNEAQ (reference sequence). Trimming pared 5 bases from V and 4 bases from J, leaving 12 bases between. The CDR3 length is 13 residues.